This T cell receptor beta chain came from a study of spatial heterogeneity in lung cancer. Time point denoted: sample taken at primary tumor resection. Material for sequencing was whole RNA from tumor, nontumor lung or frozen PBMC, left unsorted. Study outcomes and limitations: Ubiquitous, expanded tumor-derived TCRs were more frequently observed in blood at resection than at follow-up.

MiXCR, run by TCRdb on the 5' RACE reads, gives a single entry per CDR3 protein. The sample has 35,000 to 45,000 distinct CDR3 sequences, around 5% seen once. Germline CDR1 is MNHEY and CDR2 is SVGAGI. V dropped 2 bases and J dropped 5; count of bases not matched to a gene: 8. This CDR3 is built from 15 residues. There are a few counts of this clonotype. The antigen remains unidentified. The rearrangement uses TRBV6-5 and TRBJ1-1, with 7 bases aligning to TRBD1. The TCR was taken from a female donor with early-stage non-small cell lung cancer. This sample comprised PBMCs, obtained at surgery. CDR3 amino acids: CASSYASGGKTEAFF. In DNA form, the CDR3 reads TGTGCCAGCAGTTACGCGTCAGGGGGAAAGACTGAAGCTTTCTTT.